This TCR beta chain stems from a study of T cells in Graves' hyperthyroidism and ophthalmopathy. For the study at large: Peripheral blood sampling occurred at initial diagnosis, before any treatment. Study-wide results and limits: Most expanded thyroid clonotypes above 0.001 also appeared in blood. In validation, the model predicted ophthalmopathy. These predictions came a median approximately 6.5 months before onset.

Concerning this clonotype: Antigen: not known.

The germline CDR1 and CDR2 sequences are SGDLS and YYNGEE. The CDR3 runs to 14 residues. V lost 6 bases and J 3 bases, leaving 14 bases between the germline ends. TCR beta CDR3 sequences were amplified from RNA transcripts. The TCR CDR3 first-round RT-PCR relied on the HTBI primer set. MiXCR, applied by TCRdb to the multiplex PCR reads, yields one record per CDR3 protein. The sample includes more than 50,000 distinct CDR3 sequences, roughly 58% of them seen just once. Every diagnosis used clinical symptoms, serum thyroxine and TRAb, thyroid ultrasound and orbital computed tomography. Source material: blood. The chain uses TRBV9 and TRBJ2-3, with D tentatively TRBD2 (6 bases). This clonotype was obtained from a woman aged 55-70 years with Graves' ophthalmopathy. The CDR3 region has the DNA TGTGCCAGCAATAGACTAGTGGCGACAGATACGCAGTATTTT. This gives the protein CASNRLVATDTQYF.